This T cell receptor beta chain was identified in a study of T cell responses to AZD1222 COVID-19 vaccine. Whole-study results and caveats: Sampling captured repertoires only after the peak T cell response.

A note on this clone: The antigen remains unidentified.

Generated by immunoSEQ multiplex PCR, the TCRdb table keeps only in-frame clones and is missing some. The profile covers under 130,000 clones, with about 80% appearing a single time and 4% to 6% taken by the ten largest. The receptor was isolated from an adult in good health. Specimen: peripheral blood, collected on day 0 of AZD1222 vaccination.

The CDR3 loop reads CASRRTGNYGYTF. The CDR3 bases are TGTGCCAGCCGGAGGACAGGGAACTATGGCTACACCTTC. The rearrangement links TRBV2 to TRBJ1-2; 8 nucleotides align to TRBD1. Germline V lookup: CDR1 SNHLY, CDR2 FYNNEI. The CDR3 is made up of 13 amino acids. V shed 8 bases, J shed 2 bases, and the junction held 4 bases outside the gene matches.